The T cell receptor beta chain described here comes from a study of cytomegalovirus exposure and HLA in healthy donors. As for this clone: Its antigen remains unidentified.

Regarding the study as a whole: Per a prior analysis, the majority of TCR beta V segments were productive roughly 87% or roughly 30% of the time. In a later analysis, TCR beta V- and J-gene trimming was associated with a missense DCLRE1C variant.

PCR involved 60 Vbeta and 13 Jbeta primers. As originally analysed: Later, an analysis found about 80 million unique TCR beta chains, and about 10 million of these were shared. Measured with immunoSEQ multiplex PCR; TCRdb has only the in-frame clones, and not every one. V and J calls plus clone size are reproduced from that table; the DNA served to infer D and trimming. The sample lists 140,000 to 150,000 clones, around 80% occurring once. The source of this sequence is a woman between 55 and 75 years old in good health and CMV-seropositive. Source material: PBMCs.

CDR3 sequence (DNA): TGTGCCAGCACCAGTGGAAACACCATATATTTT. Its protein product is CASTSGNTIYF. The chain couples TRBV2 to TRBJ1-3; D gene uncertain. CDR3 length equals 11 residues. V was shortened by 7 bases and J by 3 bases, with 4 bases between the two germline ends. Germline V lookup: CDR1 SNHLY, CDR2 FYNNEI. Combining the CDR3 with reference TRBV2 and TRBJ1-3 gives the whole variable domain EPEVTQTPSHQVTQMGQEVILRCVPISNHLYFYWYRQILGQKVEFLVSFYNNEISEKSEIFDDQFSVERPDGSNFTLKIRSTKLEDSAMYFCASTSGNTIYFGEGSWLTVV.